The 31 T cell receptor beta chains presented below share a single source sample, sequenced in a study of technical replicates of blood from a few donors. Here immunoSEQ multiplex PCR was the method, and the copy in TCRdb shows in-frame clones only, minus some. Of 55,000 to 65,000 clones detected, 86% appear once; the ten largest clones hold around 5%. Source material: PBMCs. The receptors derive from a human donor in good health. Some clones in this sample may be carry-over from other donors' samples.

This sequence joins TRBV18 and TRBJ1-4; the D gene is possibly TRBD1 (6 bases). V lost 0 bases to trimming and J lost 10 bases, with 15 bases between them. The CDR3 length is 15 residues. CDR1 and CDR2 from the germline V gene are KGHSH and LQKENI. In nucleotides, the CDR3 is TGTGCCAGCTCACCACCGGGCAGGGGTTTGGCAAAACTGTTTTTT. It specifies CASSPPGRGLAKLFF.

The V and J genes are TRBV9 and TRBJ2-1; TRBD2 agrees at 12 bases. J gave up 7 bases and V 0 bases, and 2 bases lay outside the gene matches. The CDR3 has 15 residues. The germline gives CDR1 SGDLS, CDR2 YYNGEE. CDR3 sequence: CASSVGTSGGNEQFF. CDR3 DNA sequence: TGTGCCAGCAGCGTAGGTACTAGCGGGGGGAATGAGCAGTTCTTC.

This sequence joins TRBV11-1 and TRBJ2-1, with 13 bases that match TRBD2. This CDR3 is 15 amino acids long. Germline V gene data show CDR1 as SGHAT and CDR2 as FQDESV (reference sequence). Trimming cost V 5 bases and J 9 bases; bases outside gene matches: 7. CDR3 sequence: CASSITSGGAGEQFF. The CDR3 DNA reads TGTGCCAGCAGCATCACTAGCGGGGGGGCCGGTGAGCAGTTCTTC.

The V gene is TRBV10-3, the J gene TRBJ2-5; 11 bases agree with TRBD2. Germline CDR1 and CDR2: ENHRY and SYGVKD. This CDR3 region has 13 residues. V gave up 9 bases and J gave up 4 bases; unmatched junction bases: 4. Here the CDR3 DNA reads TGTGCCATTAATAGCGGGGGGGCAGAGACCCAGTACTTC. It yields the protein CAINSGGAETQYF.

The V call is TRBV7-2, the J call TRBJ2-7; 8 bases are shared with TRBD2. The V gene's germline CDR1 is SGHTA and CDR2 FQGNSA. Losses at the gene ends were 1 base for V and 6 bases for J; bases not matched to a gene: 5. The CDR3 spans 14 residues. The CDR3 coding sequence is TGTGCCAGCAGCTTAGTACGGGGGGGCGGCGAGCAGTACTTC. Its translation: CASSLVRGGGEQYF.

The CDR3 sequence is CASSVGAPGKTDTQYF. The CDR3 DNA is TGTGCCAGCAGCGTAGGGGCACCGGGAAAGACAGATACGCAGTATTTT. The chain joins TRBV9 to TRBJ2-3; TRBD2 might be the D (5 bases). Germline assignment: CDR1 SGDLS and CDR2 YYNGEE. Deletions cut 0 bases from V and 3 bases from J, with 14 bases between. The CDR3 runs 16 residues.

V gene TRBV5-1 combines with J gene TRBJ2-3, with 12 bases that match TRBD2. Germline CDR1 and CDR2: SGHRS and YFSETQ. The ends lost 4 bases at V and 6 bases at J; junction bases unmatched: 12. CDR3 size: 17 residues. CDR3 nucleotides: TGCGCCAGCAGCAAGACTAGCGGGGGCGCCGGGGCCGATACGCAGTATTTT. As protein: CASSKTSGGAGADTQYF.

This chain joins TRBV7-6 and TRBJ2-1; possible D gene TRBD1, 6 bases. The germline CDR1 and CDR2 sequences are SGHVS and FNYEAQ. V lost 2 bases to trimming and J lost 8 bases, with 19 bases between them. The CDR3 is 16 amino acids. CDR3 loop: CASSLISRGTDDEQFF. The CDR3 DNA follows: TGTGCCAGCAGCTTAATTTCTAGGGGGACCGACGATGAGCAGTTCTTC.

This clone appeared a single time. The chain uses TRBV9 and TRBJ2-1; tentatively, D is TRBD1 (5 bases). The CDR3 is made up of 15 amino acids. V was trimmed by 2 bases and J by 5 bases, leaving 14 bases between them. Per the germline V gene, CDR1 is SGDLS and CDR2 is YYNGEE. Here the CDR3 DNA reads TGTGCCAGCAGCGTGGGGCCGTCGGCCGACAATGAGCAGTTCTTC. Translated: CASSVGPSADNEQFF.

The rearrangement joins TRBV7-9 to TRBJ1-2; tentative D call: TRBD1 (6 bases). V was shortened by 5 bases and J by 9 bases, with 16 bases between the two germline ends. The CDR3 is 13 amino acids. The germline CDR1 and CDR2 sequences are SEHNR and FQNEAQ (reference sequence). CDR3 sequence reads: CASSRRQEDRYTF. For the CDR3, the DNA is TGTGCCAGCAGCAGGAGACAGGAGGATCGCTACACCTTC.

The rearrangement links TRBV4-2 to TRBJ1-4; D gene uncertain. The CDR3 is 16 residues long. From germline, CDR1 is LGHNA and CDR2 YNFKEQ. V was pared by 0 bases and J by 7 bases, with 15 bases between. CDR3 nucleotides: TGTGCCAGCAGCCAAGATTTCGGGAGGCGTAGTGAAAAACTGTTTTTT. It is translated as CASSQDFGRRSEKLFF.

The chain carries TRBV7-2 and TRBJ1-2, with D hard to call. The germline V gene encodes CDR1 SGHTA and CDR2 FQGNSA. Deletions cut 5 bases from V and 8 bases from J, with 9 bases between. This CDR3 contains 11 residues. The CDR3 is CASSPLRGYTF. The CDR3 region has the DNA TGTGCCAGCAGCCCCCTGCGGGGCTACACCTTC. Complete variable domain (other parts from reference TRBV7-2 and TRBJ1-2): GAGVSQSPSNKVTEKGKDVELRCDPISGHTALYWYRQSLGQGLEFLIYFQGNSAPDKSGLPSDRFSAERTGGSVSTLTIQRTQQEDSAVYLCASSPLRGYTFGSGTRLTVV.

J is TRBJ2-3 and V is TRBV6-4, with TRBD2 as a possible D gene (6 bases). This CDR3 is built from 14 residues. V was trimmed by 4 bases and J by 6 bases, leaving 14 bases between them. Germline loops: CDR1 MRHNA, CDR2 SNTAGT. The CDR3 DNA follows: TGTGCCAGCAGTGCGACCGGGGGTAGTGATACGCAGTATTTT. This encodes CASSATGGSDTQYF.

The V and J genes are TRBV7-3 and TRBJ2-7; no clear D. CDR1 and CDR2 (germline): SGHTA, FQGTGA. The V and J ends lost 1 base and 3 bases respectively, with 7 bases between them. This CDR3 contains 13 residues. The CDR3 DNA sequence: TGTGCCAGCAGCTTAAATCCGGGCTACGAGCAGTACTTC. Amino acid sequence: CASSLNPGYEQYF.

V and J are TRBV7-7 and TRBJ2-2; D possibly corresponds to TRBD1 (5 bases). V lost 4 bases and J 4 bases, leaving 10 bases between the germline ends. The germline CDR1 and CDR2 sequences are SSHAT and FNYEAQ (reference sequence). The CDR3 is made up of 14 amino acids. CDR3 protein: CASSSAGRTGELFF. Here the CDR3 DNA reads TGTGCCAGCAGCTCCGCAGGGCGCACCGGGGAGCTGTTTTTT.

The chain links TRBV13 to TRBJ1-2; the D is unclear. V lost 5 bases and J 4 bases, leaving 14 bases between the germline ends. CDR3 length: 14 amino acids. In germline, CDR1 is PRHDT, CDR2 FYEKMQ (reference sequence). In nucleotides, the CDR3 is TGTGCCAGCAGCATACTAGACCGGAGCTATGGCTACACCTTC. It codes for CASSILDRSYGYTF.

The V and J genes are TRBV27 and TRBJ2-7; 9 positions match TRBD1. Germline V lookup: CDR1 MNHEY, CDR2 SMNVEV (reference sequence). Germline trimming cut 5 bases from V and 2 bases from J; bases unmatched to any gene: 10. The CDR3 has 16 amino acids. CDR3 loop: CASSPSGTGSPYEQYF. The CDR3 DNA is TGTGCCAGCAGTCCCTCCGGGACAGGGTCCCCCTACGAGCAGTACTTC.

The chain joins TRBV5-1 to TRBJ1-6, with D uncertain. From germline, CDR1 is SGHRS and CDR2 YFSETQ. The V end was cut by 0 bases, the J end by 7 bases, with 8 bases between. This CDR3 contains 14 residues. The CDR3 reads CASSLDSKNSPLHF. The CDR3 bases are TGCGCCAGCAGCTTGGACAGTAAAAATTCACCCCTCCACTTT.

The CDR3 protein is CASRLTTGGPYEQYF. In nucleotides, the CDR3 is TGTGCCAGCAGGCTTACAACGGGGGGTCCCTACGAGCAGTACTTC. V is TRBV11-2 and J is TRBJ2-7; 7 bases agree with TRBD2. V shed 6 bases and J 2 bases; nucleotides not matched to a gene: 10. This CDR3 is built from 15 residues. CDR1 is SGHAT, CDR2 FQNNGV, per germline.

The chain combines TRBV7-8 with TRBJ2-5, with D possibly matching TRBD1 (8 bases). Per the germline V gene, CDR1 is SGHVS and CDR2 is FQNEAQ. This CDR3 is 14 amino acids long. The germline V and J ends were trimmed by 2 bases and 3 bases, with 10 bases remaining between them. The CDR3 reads CASSLTGGEETQYF. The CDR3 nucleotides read TGTGCCAGCAGCTTAACAGGGGGGGAAGAGACCCAGTACTTC.

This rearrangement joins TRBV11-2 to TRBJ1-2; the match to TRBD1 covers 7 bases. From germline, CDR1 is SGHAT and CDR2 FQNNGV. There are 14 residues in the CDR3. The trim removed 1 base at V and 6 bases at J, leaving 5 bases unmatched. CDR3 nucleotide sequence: TGTGCCAGCAGCTTAGGAGGCAGGGGGGATGGCTACACCTTC. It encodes CASSLGGRGDGYTF.

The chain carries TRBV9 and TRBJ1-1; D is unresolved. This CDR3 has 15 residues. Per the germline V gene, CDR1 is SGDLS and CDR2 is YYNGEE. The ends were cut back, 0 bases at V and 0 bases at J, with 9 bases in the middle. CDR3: CASSVDGAVNTEAFF. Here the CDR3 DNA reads TGTGCCAGCAGCGTAGACGGCGCGGTGAACACTGAAGCTTTCTTT.

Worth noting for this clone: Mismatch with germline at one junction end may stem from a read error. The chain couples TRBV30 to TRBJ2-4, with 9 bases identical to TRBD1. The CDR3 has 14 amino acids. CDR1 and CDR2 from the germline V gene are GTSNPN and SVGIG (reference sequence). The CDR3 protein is CAWSALGQGTPRDF. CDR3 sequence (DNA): TGTGCCTGGAGCGCCTTGGGACAGGGCACACCGAGGGACTTC.

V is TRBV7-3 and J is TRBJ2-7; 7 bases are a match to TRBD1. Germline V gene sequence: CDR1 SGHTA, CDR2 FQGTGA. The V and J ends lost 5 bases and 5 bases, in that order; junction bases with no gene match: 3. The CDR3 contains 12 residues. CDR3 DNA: TGTGCCAGCAGCCACAGGGGAGACGAGCAGTACTTC. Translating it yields CASSHRGDEQYF.

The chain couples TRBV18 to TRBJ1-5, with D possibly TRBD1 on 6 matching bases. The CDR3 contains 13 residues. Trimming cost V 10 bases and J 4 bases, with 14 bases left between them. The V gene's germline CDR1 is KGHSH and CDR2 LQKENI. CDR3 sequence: CATRQEVNQPQHF. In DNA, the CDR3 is TGTGCCACCCGACAGGAGGTGAATCAGCCCCAGCATTTT.

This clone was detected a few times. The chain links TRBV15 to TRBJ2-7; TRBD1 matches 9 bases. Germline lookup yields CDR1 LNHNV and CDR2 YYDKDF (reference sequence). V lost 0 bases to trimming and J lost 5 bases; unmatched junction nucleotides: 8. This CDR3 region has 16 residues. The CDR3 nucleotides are TGTGCCACCAGCAGAGATTCCGGGACAGGGAGCGACGAGCAGTACTTC. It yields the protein CATSRDSGTGSDEQYF. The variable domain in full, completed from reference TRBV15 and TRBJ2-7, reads DAMVIQNPRYQVTQFGKPVTLSCSQTLNHNVMYWYQQKSSQAPKLLFHYYDKDFNNEADTPDNFQSRRPNTSFCFLDIRSPGLGDTAMYLCATSRDSGTGSDEQYFGPGTRLTVT.

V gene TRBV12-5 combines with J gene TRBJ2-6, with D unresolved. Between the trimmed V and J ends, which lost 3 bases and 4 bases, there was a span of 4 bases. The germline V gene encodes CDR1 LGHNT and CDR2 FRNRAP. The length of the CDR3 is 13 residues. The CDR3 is CASGFRGANVLTF. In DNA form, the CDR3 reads TGTGCTAGTGGTTTTCGGGGGGCCAACGTCCTGACTTTC.

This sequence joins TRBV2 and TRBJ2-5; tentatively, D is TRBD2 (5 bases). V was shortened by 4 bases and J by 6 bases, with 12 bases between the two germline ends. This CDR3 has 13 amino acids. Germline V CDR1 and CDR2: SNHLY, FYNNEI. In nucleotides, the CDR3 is TGTGCCAGCAGTGTCGGACTGACCCAGACCCAGTACTTC. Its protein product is CASSVGLTQTQYF.

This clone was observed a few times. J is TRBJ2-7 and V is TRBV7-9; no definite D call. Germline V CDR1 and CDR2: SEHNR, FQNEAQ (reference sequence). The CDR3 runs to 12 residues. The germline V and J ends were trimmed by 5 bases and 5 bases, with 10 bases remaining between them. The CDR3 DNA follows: TGTGCCAGCAGCCAGAGAAGCGACGAGCAGTACTTC. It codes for CASSQRSDEQYF.

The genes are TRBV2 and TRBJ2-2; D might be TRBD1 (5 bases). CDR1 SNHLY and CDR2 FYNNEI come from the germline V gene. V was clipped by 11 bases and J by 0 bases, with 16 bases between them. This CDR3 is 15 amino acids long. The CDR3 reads CASARQGPNTGELFF. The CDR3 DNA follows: TGTGCCTCCGCTCGGCAGGGTCCGAACACCGGGGAGCTGTTTTTT.

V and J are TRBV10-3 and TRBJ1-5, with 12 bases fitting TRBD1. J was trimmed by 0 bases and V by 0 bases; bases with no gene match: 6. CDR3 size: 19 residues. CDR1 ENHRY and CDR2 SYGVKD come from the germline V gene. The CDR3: CAISESGQGAAYSNQPQHF. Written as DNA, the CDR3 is TGTGCCATCAGTGAGTCGGGACAGGGGGCAGCTTATAGCAATCAGCCCCAGCATTTT.